This T cell receptor beta chain was sequenced for a study of blood T cell repertoires in COVID-19. Across the whole study: From the United States, Italy and Spain came samples of acute and convalescent COVID-19. Sample material is recorded as cDNA or gDNA derived from T cells, B-cell-depleted T cells, or PBMCs.

Authors' processing steps: Counts of nucleated cells, estimated from reference gene primer amplification, were obtained. Method: immunoSEQ multiplex PCR; TCRdb's copy keeps in-frame clones and lacks some. V and J calls and clone size are given by that table; D and trimming were obtained from the DNA. The top ten hold roughly a tenth of the sample, which has roughly 200,000 clones, 84% seen once. Sequenced material: peripheral blood. The receptor comes from a woman older than 75 with COVID-19, enrolled during active disease.

The CDR3 loop reads CASSLTRGGAPEQFF. The CDR3, as DNA: TGTGCCAGCAGCTTAACTCGGGGCGGGGCCCCGGAGCAGTTCTTC. V is TRBV7-9 and J is TRBJ2-1, with D possibly TRBD2 on 6 matching bases. CDR1 and CDR2 (germline): SEHNR, FQNEAQ (reference sequence). Trimming shortened V by 2 bases and J by 10 bases, and 18 bases separated the two germline ends. The CDR3 is 15 amino acids.